The following is a T cell receptor (beta chain) sequence with its context. Its antigen is currently unknown. Primers: 60 Vbeta forward and 13 Jbeta reverse. Assay used: immunoSEQ multiplex PCR; TCRdb lists only in-frame clones, some missing. The data contain approximately 120,000 clones, over 75% of them singletons. The CDR3 contains 15 residues. In germline, CDR1 is SGHVS, CDR2 FNYEAQ. V lost 5 bases to trimming and J lost 4 bases; unmatched junction nucleotides: 4. The data were obtained in a study of cytomegalovirus exposure and HLA in healthy donors. Study in general: About 85 million unique TCR sequences came from HLA-typed donors in an early release. Findings of the study overall: Specificity of a few CMV-associated chains for CMV antigens was verified in vitro. Further analysis, carried out later, found HLA-associated TCR beta chains more clonally expanded than equally common other chains.

This receptor was taken from a middle-aged woman in good health and CMV-seropositive. The chain joins TRBV7-6 to TRBJ2-1; 11 positions agree with TRBD2. What was sequenced was PBMCs. In DNA, the CDR3 is TGTGCCAGCAGCCGGACTAGCGGGCCTTACAATGAGCAGTTCTTC. Residues: CASSRTSGPYNEQFF.